The 6 T cell receptor beta chains below were found in one sample sequenced in a study of OX40 agonist ivuxolimab in advanced cancers. Here immunoSEQ multiplex PCR was the method, and the copy in TCRdb shows in-frame clones only, minus some. The profile covers about 44,000 clones, with roughly 80% appearing a single time and less than 11% taken by the ten largest. The sample consisted of CD4+ or CD8+ T cells sorted from blood, taken in a trial of the OX40 agonist ivuxolimab. The receptors here all came from an adult with an advanced solid tumor such as melanoma, head and neck, liver or kidney cancer.

This clone was observed a few times. V gene TRBV28 combines with J gene TRBJ2-1; a possible D gene is TRBD1 (6 bases). CDR3 size: 15 residues. The germline CDR1 and CDR2 sequences are MDHEN and SYDVKM. V lost 5 bases to trimming and J lost 4 bases, with 15 bases between them. CDR3 loop: CASSPPGTSYNEQFF. CDR3 coding DNA: TGTGCCAGCAGTCCACCCGGGACAAGTTACAATGAGCAGTTCTTC. The whole variable domain, filled in from reference TRBV28 and TRBJ2-1, reads DVKVTQSSRYLVKRTGEKVFLECVQDMDHENMFWYRQDPGLGLRLIYFSYDVKMKEKGDIPEGYSVSREKKERFSLILESASTNQTSMYLCASSPPGTSYNEQFFGPGTRLTVL.

The V call is TRBV15, the J call TRBJ1-6; D perhaps matches TRBD1 (5 bases). Trimming removed 1 base at V and 7 bases at J, with 8 bases between. The length of the CDR3 is 14 residues. CDR1 is LNHNV and CDR2 is YYDKDF in the germline V gene (reference sequence). The CDR3 region has the DNA TGTGCCACCAGCAGAGGGGGGGAGAATTCACCCCTCCACTTT. Translated: CATSRGGENSPLHF.

The chain is built from TRBV5-1 and TRBJ1-2; D remains ambiguous. Between the trimmed V and J ends, which lost 3 bases and 1 base, there was a span of 7 bases. This CDR3 comprises 13 residues. The germline V gene encodes CDR1 SGHRS and CDR2 YFSETQ. As DNA, the CDR3 is TGCGCCAGCAGCTCAAGCGTTAACTATGGCTACACCTTC. Protein product: CASSSSVNYGYTF.

The chain links TRBV11-2 to TRBJ1-1; unclear D gene. V lost 1 base and J lost 6, with 9 bases in between. CDR3 length: 13 amino acids. Germline loops: CDR1 SGHAT, CDR2 FQNNGV. CDR3 nucleotides: TGTGCCAGCAGCTTAGTGGTGAGCCCTGAAGCTTTCTTT. Translating gives CASSLVVSPEAFF.

This clone was seen a single time. The chain combines TRBV6-1 with TRBJ2-1; 7 bases are shared with TRBD1. Germline V CDR1 and CDR2: MNHNS, SASEGT. The CDR3 is made up of 15 amino acids. The trim removed 2 bases at V and 7 bases at J, leaving 8 bases unmatched. Written as DNA, the CDR3 is TGTGCCAGCAGTGAACCAAGACAGGGAAGGAATGAGCAGTTCTTC. Translated: CASSEPRQGRNEQFF.

J is TRBJ1-5 and V is TRBV10-3; D unclear. Trimming left V 4 bases short and J 1 base short, with 8 bases between. The germline gives CDR1 ENHRY, CDR2 SYGVKD. CDR3 length: 14 amino acids. CDR3 sequence reads: CAISADMSNQPQHF. CDR3 nucleotide sequence: TGTGCCATCAGTGCAGACATGAGCAATCAGCCCCAGCATTTT.